This T cell receptor beta chain came from a study of blood T cell repertoires in COVID-19. This table comes from immunoSEQ multiplex PCR, and its TCRdb copy is limited to in-frame clones, with some not included. Here the sample spans over 50,000 clones, 80% to 95% being singletons. Trimming cost V 5 bases and J 10 bases; bases outside gene matches: 10. Per the germline V gene, CDR1 is SGHTA and CDR2 is FQGNSA. CDR3 length: 16 amino acids. V is TRBV7-2 and J is TRBJ2-3; 15 bases line up with TRBD2. Sequences were obtained from peripheral blood. This receptor was identified in a human donor with active COVID-19. The donor label of this sample is uncertain. CDR3 in amino acids: CASSGRGTSGGLSQYF. CDR3 bases: TGTGCCAGCAGCGGACGAGGGACTAGCGGGGGGCTGTCGCAGTATTTT.